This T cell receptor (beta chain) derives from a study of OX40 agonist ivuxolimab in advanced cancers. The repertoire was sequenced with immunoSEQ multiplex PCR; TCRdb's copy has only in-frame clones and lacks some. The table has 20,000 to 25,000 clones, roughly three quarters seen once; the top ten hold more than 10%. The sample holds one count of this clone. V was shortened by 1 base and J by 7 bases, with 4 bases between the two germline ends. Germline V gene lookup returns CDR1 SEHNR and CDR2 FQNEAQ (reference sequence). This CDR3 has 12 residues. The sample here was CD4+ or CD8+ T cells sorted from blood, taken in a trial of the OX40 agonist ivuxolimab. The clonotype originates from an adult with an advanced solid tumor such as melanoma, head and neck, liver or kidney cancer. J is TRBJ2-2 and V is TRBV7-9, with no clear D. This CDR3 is CASSLGSGELFF. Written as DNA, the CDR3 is TGTGCCAGCAGCTTAGGGAGCGGGGAGCTGTTTTTT.